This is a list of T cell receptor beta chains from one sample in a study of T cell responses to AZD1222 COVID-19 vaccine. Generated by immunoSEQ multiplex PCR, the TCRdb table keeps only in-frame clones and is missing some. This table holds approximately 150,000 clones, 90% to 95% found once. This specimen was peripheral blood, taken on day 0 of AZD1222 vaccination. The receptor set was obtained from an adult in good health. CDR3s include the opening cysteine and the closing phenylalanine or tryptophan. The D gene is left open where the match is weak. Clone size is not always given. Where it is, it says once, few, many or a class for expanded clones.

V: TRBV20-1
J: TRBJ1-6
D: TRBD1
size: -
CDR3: CSAREMGTGHF
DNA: TGCAGTGCTAGAGAGATGGGGACAGGACATTTT

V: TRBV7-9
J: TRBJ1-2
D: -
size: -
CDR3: CASSLGYTDVFGYTF
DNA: TGTGCCAGCAGCTTAGGTTACACCGATGTCTTCGGCTACACCTTC

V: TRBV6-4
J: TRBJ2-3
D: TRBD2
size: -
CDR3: CASSLRLADTQYF
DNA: TGTGCCAGCAGCCTCCGACTAGCGGATACGCAGTATTTT

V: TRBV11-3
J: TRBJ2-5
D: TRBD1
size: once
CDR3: CASQGDREETQYF
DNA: TGTGCCTCCCAGGGGGACAGGGAGGAGACCCAGTACTTC

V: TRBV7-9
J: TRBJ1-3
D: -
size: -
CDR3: CASSPVVGFNTIYF
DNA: TGTGCCAGCAGCCCTGTTGTTGGGTTTAACACCATATATTTT

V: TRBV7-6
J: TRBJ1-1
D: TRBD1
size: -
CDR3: CASSLEGTANTEAFF
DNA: TGTGCCAGCAGCTTAGAAGGGACAGCGAACACTGAAGCTTTCTTT

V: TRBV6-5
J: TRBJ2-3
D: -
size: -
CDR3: CASILWEADTQYF
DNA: TGTGCCAGCATCTTATGGGAGGCAGATACGCAGTATTTT

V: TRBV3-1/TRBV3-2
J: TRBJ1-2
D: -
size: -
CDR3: CASSQAYGYTF
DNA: TGTGCCAGCAGCCAAGCCTATGGCTACACCTTC

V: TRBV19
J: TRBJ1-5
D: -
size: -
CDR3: CASRAGGVGYPHQPQHF
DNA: TGTGCCAGCAGAGCCGGTGGCGTTGGCTACCCTCATCAGCCCCAGCATTTT

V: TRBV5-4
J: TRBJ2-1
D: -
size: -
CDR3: CASSSPGDAYNEQFF
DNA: TGTGCCAGCAGCTCCCCGGGGGACGCCTACAATGAGCAGTTCTTC

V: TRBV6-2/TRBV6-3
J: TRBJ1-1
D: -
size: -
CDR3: CASSDMNTEAFF
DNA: TGTGCCAGCAGCGACATGAACACTGAAGCTTTCTTT